This T cell receptor (beta chain) was obtained from a study of identical twins (dated by TCRdb to 2016 to 2017). Some background on the complete study: To test whether fetal clonotypes persist, the study used deep sequencing on TCR alpha and beta repertoires from monozygotic twins, unrelated adults of various ages, and cord blood. To rule out contamination, replicate twin experiments were performed at different times with different library preparation protocols.

Paper-wide results and their limitations: Compared with coincidental sharing between unrelated individuals, out-of-frame TCR alpha sequences shared between twins showed an excess of sequences with low generation probability. Fewer insertions were carried by abundant cord blood beta clonotypes; a weaker similar trend was observed in young adult naive repertoires, while no such trend was observed in memory repertoires. The excess sharing between twins in beta out-of-frame sequences was weaker because fewer shared sequences reduced the signal-to-noise ratio. Conclusions relied on cross-sectional statistical analysis, since the same donors could not be followed over many years. Out-of-frame TCR alpha sharing in monozygotic twins was systematically underestimated by recombination models, whereas sharing between unrelated individuals was in agreement with the recombination models. Zero-insertion analyses could be partly confounded by invariant T cells such as MAIT and iNKT, although diverse VJ usage argued against such confounding for most clonotypes.

The germline ends are 16 bases apart after V is trimmed by 7 bases and J by 2 bases. Measured from the cysteine to the phenylalanine, the CDR3 is 15 residues long. Only the CDR3 region is kept as DNA, spanning 45 bases read in frame from base 1. Library construction relied on 5' RACE. The listed sequencing device is Illumina HiSeq 2000. Template switching added a universal primer binding site, and the final cDNA carried a unique molecular identifier that allowed TCR cDNA molecules to be counted accurately. First-strand cDNA for TCR alpha and beta chains was synthesized from specific primers in the conserved constant-segment region. To control for contamination, every cDNA library was double barcoded, receiving both a SMART-Mk sample barcode and Illumina barcodes. TruSeq adapter sequences and Illumina sample barcodes were added in two successive PCR steps. The Illumina HiSeq platform was used with custom primers to sequence TCR alpha and beta cDNA libraries. Processing in the source paper ran as follows. MiGEC processed the raw reads to extract unique molecular identifiers, while MiXCR was used to determine the CDR3 positions. For each individual, recombination models were inferred using an EM algorithm with the repgenHMM and IGoR tools. Shared clonotype analysis was performed with the tcR package in R, normalizing sharing by the product of cloneset sizes. To study raw recombination without the effects of thymic and clonal selection, out-of-frame nonproductive sequences were analyzed. In TCRdb, the public reads were trimmed at Q25 with fastp and aligned with MiXCR, with productive beta chains retained. Each record represents a unique CDR3 protein, reported with the most common genes and DNA among its rows. These V and J calls originate from TCRdb's pipeline instead of the authors' own analysis. This sample has 220,000 or so distinct CDR3 sequences in its table, and approximately 7% of those were observed once. 3.6% of the sample rests with the top ten.

This clonotype was recorded many times. This clone's antigen is unknown. Per-base quality was not reported, and no clone a single base away is much larger than it. Every donor was a healthy Caucasian. Three pairs of female monozygotic twins, all aged about 18 to 30 years, were included in the twin cohort. Miltenyi CD45RO+ enrichment and human naive T-cell isolation kits were used to isolate memory (CD45RO+) and naive T cells from PBMC. Another study also made use of these data, one on yellow fever vaccine responses in identical twins. The second paper further reports: The authors reported that the T cell response to vaccination in identical twins appeared partly convergent and partly personalized. In identical twins, the study followed T cell clones that responded to the vaccine with precision.

The sequence is built from TRBV12-3 or TRBV12-4 and TRBJ2-3, with no confidently assigned D gene. This sequence was found in a woman under 30 in good health. Sequencing used memory (CD45RO+) T cells sorted from blood. The cell subset or site tag for this specimen amounts to: CD45RO+ enriched T cells. The CDR3 protein is CASTPKAGITDTQYF. In nucleotide form, the sequence is TGTGCCAGCACCCCCAAGGCAGGAATCACAGATACGCAGTATTTT.